These 32 T cell receptor beta chains originate from one sample sequenced in a study of T cell responses to AZD1222 COVID-19 vaccine. The data were produced by immunoSEQ multiplex PCR, yet TCRdb's version contains in-frame clones alone and is incomplete. The data contain 110,000 or so clones, 88% of them singletons. The sample here was peripheral blood, taken 28 days after the second AZD1222 dose. All receptors derive from an adult who received the AZD1222 COVID-19 vaccine.

The chain links TRBV28 to TRBJ1-5, with TRBD1 matching 7 bases. The CDR3 spans 15 residues. The V segment lost 1 base and the J segment 5 bases; nucleotides outside the gene matches: 5. The V gene's germline CDR1 is MDHEN and CDR2 SYDVKM. The CDR3 nucleotides are TGTGCCAGCAGTTTATTCGACAGGGCTTATCAGCCCCAGCATTTT. Translating it yields CASSLFDRAYQPQHF.

This sequence joins TRBV28 and TRBJ1-5; a possible D gene is TRBD1 (5 bases). From germline, CDR1 is MDHEN and CDR2 SYDVKM. Trimming removed 6 bases at V and 4 bases at J, with 16 bases between. The CDR3 length is 15 residues. CDR3: CASRGTLRVNQPQHF. The CDR3, as DNA: TGTGCCAGCAGGGGGACCCTTCGGGTAAATCAGCCCCAGCATTTT.

The chain is built from TRBV19 and TRBJ1-2; possible D gene TRBD1, 5 bases. Germline lookup yields CDR1 LNHDA and CDR2 SQIVND (reference sequence). The CDR3 covers 16 residues. Trimming removed 6 bases from V and 4 bases from J, with 21 bases in between. This CDR3 is CASRSRDGVEVYGYTF. CDR3 nucleotide sequence: TGTGCCAGTAGGTCTAGGGACGGAGTCGAAGTCTATGGCTACACCTTC.

This rearrangement joins TRBV4-3 to TRBJ2-3; the D gene is possibly TRBD1 (6 bases). Trimming pared 0 bases from V and 0 bases from J, leaving 22 bases between. The CDR3 sequence is 20 residues long. Germline CDR1 and CDR2: LGHNA and YSLEER. This chain's CDR3 is CASSQDIYLGQYYSTDTQYF. In DNA form, the CDR3 reads TGCGCCAGCAGCCAAGATATTTACCTCGGACAGTACTATAGCACAGATACGCAGTATTTT.

Comments on this clone: Its ends do not fully match the called genes, so a read error is possible. The gene calls are TRBV7-7 and TRBJ1-5, with TRBD1 as a possible D gene (5 bases). Germline V gene data show CDR1 as SSHAT and CDR2 as FNYEAQ (reference sequence). This CDR3 spans 13 amino acids. CDR3 DNA sequence: TGTGCTAGCAGCCCGGGGCGGGATCAGCCCCAGCATTTT. Encoded protein: CASSPGRDQPQHF.

V gene TRBV5-1 combines with J gene TRBJ1-1; 7 nucleotides align to TRBD1. Germline V CDR1 and CDR2: SGHRS, YFSETQ. The CDR3 has 13 residues. The V gene end was trimmed by 0 bases and the J gene end by 11 bases; junction bases not matched to a gene: 7. In DNA, the CDR3 is TGCGCCAGCAGCTTGGTAGGGGGCGTCGAGGCTTTCTTT. Amino acids: CASSLVGGVEAFF.

The genes are TRBV10-3 and TRBJ1-2, with TRBD1 matching over 8 bases. The CDR3 is 15 amino acids. With 6 bases clipped from V and 0 bases from J, the junction kept 6 bases outside the gene matches. Germline V gene lookup returns CDR1 ENHRY and CDR2 SYGVKD. The CDR3, as DNA: TGTGCCATCAGGCAGACAGGGGTTGCTAACTATGGCTACACCTTC. Translating gives CAIRQTGVANYGYTF.

This sequence joins TRBV28 and TRBJ1-1; 10 bases agree with TRBD1. V was pared by 6 bases and J by 3 bases, with 16 bases of the junction left unmatched. CDR1 and CDR2 (germline): MDHEN, SYDVKM. This CDR3 has 18 amino acids. The CDR3 sequence: CASRAPGQGFPVYTEAFF. The CDR3 DNA reads TGTGCCAGCAGAGCACCGGGACAGGGGTTTCCGGTTTACACTGAAGCTTTCTTT.

The chain links TRBV29-1 to TRBJ1-1; D gene ambiguous. Trimming stripped 4 bases from V and 0 bases from J, with 9 bases between. The germline V gene encodes CDR1 SQVTM and CDR2 ANQGSEA. The CDR3 sequence is 13 residues long. CDR3 nucleotide sequence: TGCAGCGTTGGATCTGGGATGAACACTGAAGCTTTCTTT. Protein sequence: CSVGSGMNTEAFF. Full variable domain (outside the CDR3, taken from reference TRBV29-1 and TRBJ1-1): SAVISQKPSRDICQRGTSLTIQCQVDSQVTMMFWYRQQPGQSLTLIATANQGSEATYESGFVIDKFPISRPNLTFSTLTVSNMSPEDSSIYLCSVGSGMNTEAFFGQGTRLTVV.

The count of this clone is one. The V call is TRBV2, the J call TRBJ2-1, with TRBD2 matching over 10 bases. CDR1 and CDR2 from the germline V gene are SNHLY and FYNNEI. V lost 5 bases and J lost 2; bases outside the gene matches: 6. This CDR3 is 16 amino acids long. In DNA, the CDR3 is TGTGCCAGCAGTCGGAGCGGGGGGGGCGCCTACAATGAGCAGTTCTTC. Translated: CASSRSGGGAYNEQFF.

This chain connects TRBV10-3 to TRBJ2-7; 10 nucleotides align to TRBD2. The CDR3 is made up of 15 amino acids. CDR1 is ENHRY and CDR2 is SYGVKD in the germline V gene. The ends lost 0 bases at V and 5 bases at J; junction bases unmatched: 4. The CDR3 DNA reads TGTGCCATCAGTGAGTCGCCGGGACTAGCGAACGAGCAGTACTTC. Its translation is CAISESPGLANEQYF.

This clone was picked up a small number of times. This CDR3 reads CASSIDSNYGYTF. Here the CDR3 DNA reads TGTGCCAGCAGTATAGATTCTAACTATGGCTACACCTTC. This sequence joins TRBV2 and TRBJ1-2; D is ambiguous. The CDR3 loop spans 13 amino acids. Germline CDR1 reads SNHLY; CDR2 reads FYNNEI. V lost 5 bases, J lost 0 bases, and 7 bases lay in between.

The gene calls are TRBV11-2 and TRBJ2-1; 8 nucleotides align to TRBD1. CDR3 length: 16 amino acids. The V and J ends lost 5 bases and 3 bases, in that order; junction bases with no gene match: 9. The germline V gene encodes CDR1 SGHAT and CDR2 FQNNGV. CDR3 sequence reads: CASSLQGGQVYNEQFF. CDR3 DNA: TGTGCCAGCAGCCTCCAAGGGGGACAGGTCTACAATGAGCAGTTCTTC.

This sequence joins TRBV10-3 and TRBJ2-1; 8 nucleotides line up with TRBD1. This CDR3 region has 15 residues. Germline V gives CDR1 ENHRY, CDR2 SYGVKD. Trimming at V came to 6 bases and at J to 5 bases, leaving 9 bases not matched to a gene. The CDR3 sequence is CAIRQGALLDNEQFF. The CDR3 DNA reads as TGTGCCATCAGGCAGGGGGCGCTTCTGGACAATGAGCAGTTCTTC.

V is TRBV20-1 and J is TRBJ1-1; D gene ambiguous. The CDR3 totals 14 residues. Trimming cost V 3 bases and J 4 bases, with 15 bases left between them. CDR1 is DFQATT, CDR2 SNEGSKA, per germline (reference sequence). The CDR3 spells CSASKEGSTTEAFF. CDR3 nucleotide sequence: TGCAGTGCTAGTAAAGAGGGATCTACCACTGAAGCTTTCTTT.

The chain combines TRBV5-4 with TRBJ1-1, with D perhaps TRBD1 (6 bases). Trimming left V 4 bases short and J 7 bases short, with 14 bases between. The CDR3 runs 13 residues. Germline CDR1 is SGHNT and CDR2 is YYREEE (reference sequence). CDR3 residues: CASSVGAGGEAFF. The CDR3 DNA reads TGTGCCAGCAGCGTGGGGGCGGGGGGTGAAGCTTTCTTT. The full variable domain, with the rest looked up from reference TRBV5-4 and TRBJ1-1, is ETGVTQSPTHLIKTRGQQVTLRCSSQSGHNTVSWYQQALGQGPQFIFQYYREEENGRGNFPPRFSGLQFPNYSSELNVNALELDDSALYLCASSVGAGGEAFFGQGTRLTVV.

The rearrangement joins TRBV30 to TRBJ2-7, with unresolved D. Looked up from germline, CDR1 is GTSNPN and CDR2 is SVGIG (reference sequence). This CDR3 contains 13 residues. The V and J ends lost 0 bases and 2 bases respectively, with 8 bases between them. The CDR3 is CAWSVGFPYEQYF. The CDR3 DNA sequence: TGTGCCTGGAGTGTGGGCTTCCCCTACGAGCAGTACTTC.

This clone was observed once. The gene calls are TRBV2 and TRBJ1-1; weak D call: TRBD1 (5 bases). V shed 8 bases and J shed 8 bases, with 15 bases lying between them. The CDR3 covers 12 residues. Germline values: CDR1 SNHLY, CDR2 FYNNEI. CDR3 sequence (DNA): TGTGCCAGCGGGGGGGGGATCTGGGAAGCTTTCTTT. It is translated as CASGGGIWEAFF.

This clone was picked up one time. The rearrangement links TRBV19 to TRBJ1-5, with 8 bases lining up with TRBD1. Germline CDR1 and CDR2: LNHDA and SQIVND (reference sequence). J lost 2 bases, V lost 9 bases, and 12 bases had no gene match. The CDR3 contains 16 residues. CDR3 bases: TGTGCCAGCCAGGGGGCGAGGGGGGCAGGCAATCAGCCCCAGCATTTT. It specifies CASQGARGAGNQPQHF.

V and J are TRBV11-3 and TRBJ2-2, with D maybe TRBD1 (5 bases). CDR1 is SGHNT, CDR2 YENEEA, per germline. The CDR3 is 14 residues long. With 2 bases removed from V and 7 bases from J, the gap between germline ends came to 11 bases. The DNA for the CDR3 is TGTGCCAGCAGCTTAACCCCCACAGGCGGGGAGCTGTTTTTT. This translates into CASSLTPTGGELFF.

The V call is TRBV5-1, the J call TRBJ2-3, with D unresolved. This CDR3 has 13 amino acids. CDR1 is SGHRS, CDR2 YFSETQ, per germline. V lost 0 bases, J lost 2 bases, and 4 bases lay in between. The CDR3, as DNA: TGCGCCAGCAGCTTGGTCCTCACAGATACGCAGTATTTT. Translating gives CASSLVLTDTQYF.

This rearrangement joins TRBV18 to TRBJ2-7; D ambiguous. The ends were cut back, 2 bases at V and 1 base at J, with 12 bases in the middle. This CDR3 comprises 15 residues. The germline CDR1 and CDR2 sequences are KGHSH and LQKENI. CDR3 nucleotides: TGTGCCAGCTCACCAGACCTCATGACTTCCTACGAGCAGTACTTC. Amino acid sequence: CASSPDLMTSYEQYF.

The gene calls are TRBV30 and TRBJ1-2, with unresolved D. The CDR3 sequence is 15 residues long. V was clipped by 0 bases and J by 2 bases, with 13 bases between them. In germline, CDR1 is GTSNPN, CDR2 SVGIG (reference sequence). In DNA form, the CDR3 reads TGTGCCTGGAGTGTACCTGGGCCCCAGAACTATGGCTACACCTTC. This gives the protein CAWSVPGPQNYGYTF.

The V gene is TRBV10-3, the J gene TRBJ2-7; tentative D call: TRBD2 (6 bases). V lost 6 bases, J lost 4 bases, and 19 bases lay in between. Germline assignment: CDR1 ENHRY and CDR2 SYGVKD. This CDR3 is 15 amino acids long. DNA of the CDR3: TGTGCCATCAGGGCCGCGGGACTGGGGGAATACGAGCAGTACTTC. This encodes CAIRAAGLGEYEQYF.

This clone has just one count. The CDR3 loop reads CASSPAQGSTYEQYF. CDR3 DNA sequence: TGTGCCAGCTCACCTGCACAGGGATCTACCTACGAGCAGTACTTC. The chain recombines TRBV18 with TRBJ2-7; a weak D match, TRBD1 (6 bases). The CDR3 has 15 amino acids. The V and J ends lost 3 bases and 2 bases respectively, with 14 bases between them. Germline V gives CDR1 KGHSH, CDR2 LQKENI.

The CDR3 nucleotides are TGTGCCAGCAGCACGCCGGGACAGGGGGTGTCACCCCTCCACTTT. It specifies CASSTPGQGVSPLHF. This chain uses TRBV28 with TRBJ1-6, with TRBD1 identical over 11 bases. CDR1 and CDR2 from the germline V gene are MDHEN and SYDVKM. The J segment lost 10 bases and the V segment lost 6 bases, leaving 8 bases of the junction unmatched. This CDR3 comprises 15 residues.

The J gene is TRBJ2-2, the V gene TRBV6-4; D is uncertain. CDR1 is MRHNA and CDR2 is SNTAGT in the germline V gene. Trimming stripped 6 bases from V and 0 bases from J, with 8 bases between. The CDR3 covers 14 residues. The CDR3 sequence is CASREVANTGELFF. In nucleotides, the CDR3 is TGTGCCAGCAGAGAGGTAGCGAACACCGGGGAGCTGTTTTTT.

This clone was observed a single time. The chain is built from TRBV6-4 and TRBJ1-1, with unresolved D. V was trimmed by 3 bases and J by 4 bases, leaving 12 bases between them. Germline V gene data show CDR1 as MRHNA and CDR2 as SNTAGT. The CDR3 has 14 amino acids. The CDR3 DNA sequence: TGTGCCAGCAGTGAAGAAGCGGGAGCCACTGAAGCTTTCTTT. Translated, it gives CASSEEAGATEAFF.

This chain connects TRBV7-9 to TRBJ2-3, with 7 bases aligning to TRBD2. The germline gives CDR1 SEHNR, CDR2 FQNEAQ (reference sequence). Germline trimming cut 3 bases from V and 6 bases from J; bases unmatched to any gene: 3. The CDR3 consists of 13 residues. In DNA form, the CDR3 reads TGTGCCAGCAGCTTCGCGGGAGTGGATACGCAGTATTTT. Translated: CASSFAGVDTQYF.

The chain couples TRBV6-6 to TRBJ1-4; 7 bases agree with TRBD1. Germline trimming cut 4 bases from V and 4 bases from J; bases unmatched to any gene: 3. Per the germline V gene, CDR1 is MNHNY and CDR2 is SVGAGI (reference sequence). The CDR3 is made up of 14 amino acids. CDR3 protein: CASSWTGLNEKLFF. DNA for the CDR3: TGTGCCAGCAGTTGGACAGGTCTTAATGAAAAACTGTTTTTT.

The V and J genes are TRBV4-2 and TRBJ2-7; 9 bases align to TRBD1. Germline values: CDR1 LGHNA, CDR2 YNFKEQ. V shed 0 bases, J shed 2 bases, and the junction held 2 bases outside the gene matches. The CDR3 sequence is 15 residues long. The CDR3 bases are TGTGCCAGCAGCCAAGATCGACAGGGGGCCTACGAGCAGTACTTC. It specifies CASSQDRQGAYEQYF.

The CDR3 sequence is CASSLGATNEKLFF. The CDR3 nucleotides are TGTGCCAGCAGCTTAGGGGCAACTAATGAAAAACTGTTTTTT. V gene TRBV7-2 combines with J gene TRBJ1-4; D is unresolved. V lost 1 base to trimming and J lost 0 bases, with 3 bases between them. Germline lookup yields CDR1 SGHTA and CDR2 FQGNSA. CDR3 size: 14 residues.